The 18 T cell receptor beta chains in this list originate from one sample, sequenced in a study of T cell responses to AZD1222 COVID-19 vaccine. Sequenced by immunoSEQ multiplex PCR; TCRdb stores in-frame clones only, minus some. The table lists 90,000 to 150,000 clones, 85% to 90% of them singletons, with about 7.1% in the top ten. The sequences come from peripheral blood, collected 28 days after the second AZD1222 dose. These receptors came from an adult who received the AZD1222 COVID-19 vaccine.

The chain has TRBV21-1 and TRBJ1-5; the table's TRBD1 call for D was not verified on the DNA. TRBV21-1 is annotated as a pseudogene. CDR3 length: 10 amino acids. The CDR3 DNA is TGTGCCAGCGGGGCCCAGCCCCAGCATTTT. Its translation is CASGAQPQHF.

V is TRBV7-3 and J is TRBJ2-7; possible D gene TRBD1, 6 bases. The germline gives CDR1 SGHTA, CDR2 FQGTGA. The CDR3 sequence is 15 residues long. The germline V and J ends were trimmed by 1 base and 1 base, with 11 bases remaining between them. The CDR3 sequence is CASSLNGGSSYEQYF. CDR3 bases: TGTGCCAGCAGCTTAAATGGGGGCTCATCCTACGAGCAGTACTTC.

The J gene is TRBJ1-2, the V gene TRBV6-4, with D perhaps TRBD1 (5 bases). The V gene's germline CDR1 is MRHNA and CDR2 SNTAGT. The CDR3 consists of 12 residues. V lost 6 bases and J lost 8, with 13 bases in between. The CDR3 DNA reads as TGTGCCAGCAGGGCCTCGGGGGGAGGCTACACCTTC. It is translated as CASRASGGGYTF.

J is TRBJ1-5 and V is TRBV7-2; 10 bases fit TRBD1. The trim removed 4 bases at V and 6 bases at J, leaving 9 bases unmatched. The CDR3 extends over 16 amino acids. Germline-derived CDR1 and CDR2 are SGHTA and FQGNSA. The CDR3 region is CASSYSDRGLGQPQHF. In DNA, the CDR3 is TGTGCCAGCAGCTATTCCGACAGGGGGCTGGGTCAGCCCCAGCATTTT. Together with reference TRBV7-2 and TRBJ1-5, the CDR3 gives the full variable domain: GAGVSQSPSNKVTEKGKDVELRCDPISGHTALYWYRQSLGQGLEFLIYFQGNSAPDKSGLPSDRFSAERTGGSVSTLTIQRTQQEDSAVYLCASSYSDRGLGQPQHFGDGTRLSIL.

The chain links TRBV11-3 to TRBJ2-5, with D perhaps matching TRBD2 (6 bases). Trimming pared 5 bases from V and 5 bases from J, leaving 15 bases between. CDR1 and CDR2 from the germline V gene are SGHNT and YENEEA. The CDR3 covers 14 residues. For the CDR3, the DNA is TGTGCCAGCAGCCGAATGGAGGGGCCGGAGACCCAGTACTTC. Protein sequence: CASSRMEGPETQYF.

Worth noting for this clone: The sample has other DNA sequences that encode this CDR3 too. CDR3 residues: CASSFGDYEQYF. DNA of the CDR3: TGTGCCAGCAGCTTCGGAGACTACGAGCAGTACTTC. The V call is TRBV7-9, the J call TRBJ2-7; D is undetermined. CDR1 and CDR2 from the germline V gene are SEHNR and FQNEAQ (reference sequence). CDR3 length: 12 amino acids. Trimming pared 3 bases from V and 3 bases from J, leaving 6 bases between.

This sequence joins TRBV18 and TRBJ2-7; no clear D gene. The length of the CDR3 is 12 residues. CDR1 is KGHSH and CDR2 is LQKENI in the germline V gene. With 6 bases removed from V and 5 bases from J, the gap between germline ends came to 11 bases. The DNA for the CDR3 is TGTGCCAGCTCTCCTACTGGTGACGAGCAGTACTTC. Residues: CASSPTGDEQYF. The variable domain in full, with the rest retrieved from reference TRBV18 and TRBJ2-7, is NAGVMQNPRHLVRRRGQEARLRCSPMKGHSHVYWYRQLPEEGLKFMVYLQKENIIDESGMPKERFSAEFPKEGPSILRIQQVVRGDSAAYFCASSPTGDEQYFGPGTRLTVT.

The gene calls are TRBV7-2 and TRBJ1-2; the D is unclear. The germline CDR1 and CDR2 sequences are SGHTA and FQGNSA. V was trimmed by 5 bases and J by 4 bases, leaving 17 bases between them. The CDR3 has 15 amino acids. For the CDR3, the DNA is TGTGCCAGCAGCACTGGACCAAATGGAGCCTATGGCTACACCTTC. Protein sequence: CASSTGPNGAYGYTF.

The J gene is TRBJ1-4, the V gene TRBV7-9; a weak D match, TRBD1 (5 bases). Trimming took off 5 bases at V and 3 bases at J, with 16 bases between the two ends. The CDR3 length is 16 residues. The germline gives CDR1 SEHNR, CDR2 FQNEAQ (reference sequence). The CDR3 protein is CASSRSDSSPNEKLFF. The CDR3 bases are TGTGCCAGCAGCCGAAGTGACAGCTCCCCTAATGAAAAACTGTTTTTT.

This clone was seen only once. The chain couples TRBV19 to TRBJ1-1, with D unclear. Germline V CDR1 and CDR2: LNHDA, SQIVND (reference sequence). Trimming took 5 bases from V and 1 from J, leaving 11 bases between them. This CDR3 has 14 amino acids. The CDR3 DNA reads TGTGCCAGTAGTGTCCCTCGGTGGAACACTGAAGCTTTCTTT. As protein: CASSVPRWNTEAFF.

The chain recombines TRBV6-2 or TRBV6-3 with TRBJ2-2, with a weak D call TRBD1 (5 bases). The CDR3 is made up of 12 amino acids. Germline values: CDR1 MNHEY, CDR2 SVGEGT. V lost 6 bases to trimming and J lost 7 bases, with 9 bases between them. In nucleotides, the CDR3 is TGTGCCAGCAGCCTAGGGGACGGGGAGCTGTTTTTT. As protein: CASSLGDGELFF.

The sample holds a few counts of this clone. The DNA of the CDR3 is TGTGCCAGCAGTTACGGGTATAGCTCCTACGAGCAGTACTTC. The encoded protein is CASSYGYSSYEQYF. The genes are TRBV6-5 and TRBJ2-7; D is ambiguous. This CDR3 region has 14 residues. Germline-derived CDR1 and CDR2 are MNHEY and SVGAGI. The germline V and J ends were trimmed by 2 bases and 0 bases, with 8 bases remaining between them.

V usage is TRBV28 and J usage is TRBJ2-7, with 9 positions matching TRBD2. J gave up 3 bases and V 8 bases, and 11 bases lay outside the gene matches. The CDR3 contains 15 residues. Germline lookup yields CDR1 MDHEN and CDR2 SYDVKM. The CDR3, as DNA: TGTGCCAGCTCCGCGACTAGCGGCAACCTCTACGAGCAGTACTTC. The encoded protein is CASSATSGNLYEQYF.

The genes are TRBV9 and TRBJ1-5; D gene uncertain. Germline V gene sequence: CDR1 SGDLS, CDR2 YYNGEE. The CDR3 runs 15 residues. Trimming stripped 0 bases from V and 9 bases from J, with 16 bases between. CDR3 nucleotides: TGTGCCAGCAGCGTAGATCTGAGGGTGGGAGGGCCCCAGCATTTT. Protein: CASSVDLRVGGPQHF.

A note on this clone: A junction boundary mismatches the germline segment, possibly from a read error. This chain uses TRBV7-2 with TRBJ2-2; D unclear. This CDR3 has 13 residues. The V gene's germline CDR1 is SGHTA and CDR2 FQGNSA. The CDR3 DNA reads as TGTGCCAGCAGGTTAGCTGCTACCGGGGAGCTGTTTTTT. This translates into CASRLAATGELFF.

The chain has TRBV19 and TRBJ2-3, with TRBD2 as a possible D gene (6 bases). Trimming stripped 4 bases from V and 2 bases from J, with 10 bases between. This CDR3 comprises 14 residues. Looked up from germline, CDR1 is LNHDA and CDR2 is SQIVND (reference sequence). The CDR3 region is CASSREAATDTQYF. CDR3 DNA: TGTGCCAGTAGTAGGGAGGCAGCCACAGATACGCAGTATTTT.

V gene TRBV3-1 (or the pseudogene TRBV3-2) combines with J gene TRBJ2-5; 14 positions agree with TRBD2. V dropped 5 bases and J dropped 6; count of bases not matched to a gene: 11. The CDR3 is made up of 17 amino acids. Germline V gene data show CDR1 as LGHDT and CDR2 as YNNKEL (reference sequence). For the CDR3, the DNA is TGTGCCAGCAGCAAAATGGGACTAGCGGGGGCTCAGCAGACCCAGTACTTC. Protein: CASSKMGLAGAQQTQYF.

The chain couples TRBV3-1 (or the pseudogene TRBV3-2) to TRBJ1-2; a possible D gene is TRBD1 (5 bases). Deletions cut 1 base from V and 2 bases from J, with 17 bases between. Per germline, CDR1 LGHDT and CDR2 YNNKEL (reference sequence). This CDR3 contains 17 residues. The CDR3 reads CASSQGTHSRGNYGYTF. CDR3 sequence (DNA): TGTGCCAGCAGCCAAGGGACCCACTCCCGGGGGAACTATGGCTACACCTTC.